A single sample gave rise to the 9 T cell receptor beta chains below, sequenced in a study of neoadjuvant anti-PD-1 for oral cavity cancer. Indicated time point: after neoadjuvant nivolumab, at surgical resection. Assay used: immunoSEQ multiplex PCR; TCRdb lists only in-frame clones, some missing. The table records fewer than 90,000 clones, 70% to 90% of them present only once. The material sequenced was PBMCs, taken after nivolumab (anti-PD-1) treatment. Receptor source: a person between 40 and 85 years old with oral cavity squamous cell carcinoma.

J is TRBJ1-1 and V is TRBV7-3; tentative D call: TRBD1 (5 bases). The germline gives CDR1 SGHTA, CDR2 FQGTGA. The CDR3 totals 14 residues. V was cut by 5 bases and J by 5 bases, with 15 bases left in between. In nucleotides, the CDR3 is TGTGCCAGCAGCCCCACTGGGGGAGGGACTGAAGCTTTCTTT. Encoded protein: CASSPTGGGTEAFF.

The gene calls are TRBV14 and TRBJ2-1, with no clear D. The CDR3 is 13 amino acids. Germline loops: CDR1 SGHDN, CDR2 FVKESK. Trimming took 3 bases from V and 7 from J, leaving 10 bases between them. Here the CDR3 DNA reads TGTGCCAGCAGCCATGTCTTGGGTAATGAGCAGTTCTTC. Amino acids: CASSHVLGNEQFF.

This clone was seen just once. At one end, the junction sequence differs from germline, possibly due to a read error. For the CDR3, the DNA is TGTGCTAGCAGCCCCAGGGACAGGGTTCTCCTCCGGGCCAAAAACATTCAGTACTTC. This gives the protein CASSPRDRVLLRAKNIQYF. This chain joins TRBV7-7 and TRBJ2-4, with 9 nucleotides matching TRBD1. The CDR3 spans 19 residues. CDR1 and CDR2 (germline): SSHAT, FNYEAQ (reference sequence).

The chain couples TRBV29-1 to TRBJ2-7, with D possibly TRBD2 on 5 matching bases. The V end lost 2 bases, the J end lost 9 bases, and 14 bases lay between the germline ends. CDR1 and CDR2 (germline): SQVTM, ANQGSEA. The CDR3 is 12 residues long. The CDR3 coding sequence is TGCAGCGTTGAATCTGGGGAGCGTGTGCAGTACTTC. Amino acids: CSVESGERVQYF.

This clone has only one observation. This chain's CDR3 is CASGDSGRQPQHF. The CDR3 DNA reads as TGTGCCAGCGGCGACAGCGGCCGTCAGCCCCAGCATTTT. This chain links TRBV6-6 with TRBJ1-5, with D perhaps TRBD1 (5 bases). Trimming cost V 8 bases and J 6 bases, with 14 bases left between them. The CDR3 is made up of 13 amino acids. Germline V gene sequence: CDR1 MNHNY, CDR2 SVGAGI (reference sequence).

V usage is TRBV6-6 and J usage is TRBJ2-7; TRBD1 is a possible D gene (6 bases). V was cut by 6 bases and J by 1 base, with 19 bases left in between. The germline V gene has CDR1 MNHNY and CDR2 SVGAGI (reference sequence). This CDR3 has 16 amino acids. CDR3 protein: CASSRQDGSGSYEQYF. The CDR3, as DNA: TGTGCCAGCAGCAGACAGGACGGAAGCGGATCCTACGAGCAGTACTTC.

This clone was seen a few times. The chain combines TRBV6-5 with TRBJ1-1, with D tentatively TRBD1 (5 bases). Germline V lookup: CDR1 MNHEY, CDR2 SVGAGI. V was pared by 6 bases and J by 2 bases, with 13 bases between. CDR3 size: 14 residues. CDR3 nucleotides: TGTGCCAGCAGCCCCTCAGACAGTAACACTGAAGCTTTCTTT. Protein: CASSPSDSNTEAFF.

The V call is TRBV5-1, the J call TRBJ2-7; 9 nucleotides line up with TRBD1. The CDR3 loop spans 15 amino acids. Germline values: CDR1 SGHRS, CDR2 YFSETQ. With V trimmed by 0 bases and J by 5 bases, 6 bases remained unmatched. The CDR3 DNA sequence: TGCGCCAGCAGCTTGGGCGGGACAGGGATCGACGAGCAGTACTTC. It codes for CASSLGGTGIDEQYF. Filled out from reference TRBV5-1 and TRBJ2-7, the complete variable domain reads KAGVTQTPRYLIKTRGQQVTLSCSPISGHRSVSWYQQTPGQGLQFLFEYFSETQRNKGNFPGRFSGRQFSNSRSEMNVSTLELGDSALYLCASSLGGTGIDEQYFGPGTRLTVT.

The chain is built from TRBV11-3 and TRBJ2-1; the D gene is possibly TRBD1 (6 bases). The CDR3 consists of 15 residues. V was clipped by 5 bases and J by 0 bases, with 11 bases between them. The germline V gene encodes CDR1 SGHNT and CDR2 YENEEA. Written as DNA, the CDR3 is TGTGCCAGCAGCCTCTGGACAGCCTCCTACAATGAGCAGTTCTTC. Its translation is CASSLWTASYNEQFF.